This entry lists 23 T cell receptor beta chains sequenced from one sample in a study of T cells in localized non-small cell lung cancer (dated by TCRdb to 2018 to 2020). Library preparation was by the immunoSEQ multiplex PCR assay. In its TCRdb copy, this immuneACCESS table keeps in-frame sequences only and misses some clones. Where compared with another copy, unresolved V genes explain less than half of these, and the others have no known cause. Counted in this sample were 30,000 or so clones; approximately 86% of them appeared once. The top ten clonotypes cover less than 5% of the sample. Sequences were derived from peripheral blood mononuclear cells, sampled before any cancer treatment. Every receptor here comes from a woman aged 35 to 69 with stage III lung adenocarcinoma.

This chain connects TRBV9 to TRBJ2-3; 12 bases fit TRBD2. This CDR3 has 16 residues. Looked up from germline, CDR1 is SGDLS and CDR2 is YYNGEE. The V gene end was trimmed by 3 bases and the J gene end by 4 bases; junction bases not matched to a gene: 6. The CDR3 reads CASSGRTSGKSDTQYF. The CDR3 coding sequence is TGTGCCAGCAGCGGACGGACTAGCGGGAAATCAGATACGCAGTATTTT.

For the CDR3, the DNA is TGTGCCAGCCGAATCAGCAGGGACCTAGGGTATGGCTACACCTTC. Protein: CASRISRDLGYGYTF. J is TRBJ1-2 and V is TRBV6-1; tentatively, D is TRBD1 (5 bases). The V end was cut by 8 bases, the J end by 5 bases, with 21 bases between. The germline CDR1 and CDR2 sequences are MNHNS and SASEGT. The CDR3 runs 15 residues.

This clone was counted a few times. This chain uses TRBV29-1 with TRBJ2-5, with 7 bases fitting TRBD1. The J segment lost 1 base and the V segment lost 6 bases, leaving 5 bases of the junction unmatched. The length of the CDR3 is 13 residues. Per germline, CDR1 SQVTM and CDR2 ANQGSEA. The CDR3: CSVPGQLQETQYF. In DNA form, the CDR3 reads TGCAGCGTCCCGGGACAGCTCCAAGAGACCCAGTACTTC.

The chain has TRBV28 and TRBJ2-1; D unclear. The CDR3 has 12 residues. V lost 2 bases and J lost 11, with 10 bases in between. Germline V lookup: CDR1 MDHEN, CDR2 SYDVKM. The CDR3 is CASSLRRAQQFF. DNA for the CDR3: TGTGCCAGCAGTTTAAGGCGAGCACAGCAGTTCTTC.

The rearrangement joins TRBV30 to TRBJ2-1; tentatively, D is TRBD2 (6 bases). Per germline, CDR1 GTSNPN and CDR2 SVGIG (reference sequence). The CDR3 has 11 residues. Trimming pared 5 bases from V and 9 bases from J, leaving 11 bases between. In DNA form, the CDR3 reads TGTGCCTGGGGTCCGGAGGGTGAGCAGTTCTTC. This sequence encodes CAWGPEGEQFF.

V usage is TRBV7-2 and J usage is TRBJ2-5; D may be TRBD1 or TRBD2 (5 bases each). CDR3 size: 14 residues. Trimming took 5 bases from V and 4 from J, leaving 14 bases between them. Per the germline V gene, CDR1 is SGHTA and CDR2 is FQGNSA. CDR3 DNA sequence: TGTGCCAGCAGCGTTGGGGGTTCGGGAGAGACCCAGTACTTC. Residues: CASSVGGSGETQYF.

V and J are TRBV6-5 and TRBJ1-4; D might be TRBD1 (5 bases). Trimming removed 0 bases from V and 1 base from J, with 9 bases in between. This CDR3 has 16 residues. Germline V CDR1 and CDR2: MNHEY, SVGAGI. The CDR3, as DNA: TGTGCCAGCAGTTACTCGCCCGGGGGAACTAATGAAAAACTGTTTTTT. This translates into CASSYSPGGTNEKLFF.

This chain links TRBV19 with TRBJ2-2; D possibly corresponds to TRBD1 (6 bases). Per germline, CDR1 LNHDA and CDR2 SQIVND (reference sequence). The CDR3 is 13 amino acids. Trimming stripped 6 bases from V and 7 bases from J, with 12 bases between. The CDR3 coding sequence is TGTGCCAGTAGCCAAGCAGGGGTCGGGGAGCTGTTTTTT. Amino acid sequence: CASSQAGVGELFF.

The rearrangement joins TRBV7-9 to TRBJ1-3, with 7 bases identical to TRBD1. Germline V CDR1 and CDR2: SEHNR, FQNEAQ (reference sequence). Germline trimming cut 1 base from V and 4 bases from J; bases unmatched to any gene: 7. The CDR3 runs 16 residues. CDR3 protein: CASSLGTGLGGNTIYF. The CDR3 bases are TGTGCCAGCAGCTTAGGGACAGGTCTGGGAGGAAACACCATATATTTT.

The gene calls are TRBV28 and TRBJ2-2; D is unresolved. CDR1 and CDR2 (germline): MDHEN, SYDVKM. This CDR3 comprises 17 residues. V was trimmed by 3 bases and J by 4 bases, leaving 18 bases between them. The CDR3 spells CASSFRRPLSGTGELFF. The DNA for the CDR3 is TGTGCCAGCAGTTTTCGCCGACCCCTATCAGGCACCGGGGAGCTGTTTTTT.

This chain joins TRBV7-9 and TRBJ2-7; D may be TRBD1 or TRBD2 (5 bases each). The CDR3 sequence is 15 residues long. Germline V lookup: CDR1 SEHNR, CDR2 FQNEAQ (reference sequence). Between the trimmed V and J ends, which lost 5 bases and 4 bases, there was a span of 18 bases. The DNA of the CDR3 is TGTGCCAGCAGCGCCCGGGACCGATTCCTTTACGAGCAGTACTTC. Its protein product is CASSARDRFLYEQYF.

J is TRBJ2-7 and V is TRBV5-1, with TRBD2 matching 8 bases. Trimming took 0 bases from V and 5 from J; bases not matched to a gene: 4. The CDR3 has 14 amino acids. The germline gives CDR1 SGHRS, CDR2 YFSETQ. This chain's CDR3 is CASSLVAGSNEQYF. The DNA for the CDR3 is TGCGCCAGCAGCTTGGTAGCGGGAAGCAACGAGCAGTACTTC.

This clone was counted only a few times. The chain combines TRBV5-1 with TRBJ2-7; 11 bases are a match to TRBD1. Losses at the gene ends were 0 bases for V and 6 bases for J; bases not matched to a gene: 5. The CDR3 is 15 residues long. Per germline, CDR1 SGHRS and CDR2 YFSETQ. The CDR3 coding sequence is TGCGCCAGCAGCTTGGTAGGGACAGGGGGTGTCGAGCAGTACTTC. This gives the protein CASSLVGTGGVEQYF.

The chain links TRBV5-4 to TRBJ1-2; 7 bases line up with TRBD1. V dropped 0 bases and J dropped 3; count of bases not matched to a gene: 5. The CDR3 runs to 15 residues. Germline V gene data show CDR1 as SGHNT and CDR2 as YYREEE (reference sequence). In nucleotides, the CDR3 is TGTGCCAGCAGCTTGGTAGGGGGCACAGACTATGGCTACACCTTC. Its translation is CASSLVGGTDYGYTF.

The V gene is TRBV30, the J gene TRBJ1-2; D is undetermined. This CDR3 has 13 amino acids. V gave up 2 bases and J gave up 2 bases, with 9 bases separating them. Germline V CDR1 and CDR2: GTSNPN, SVGIG (reference sequence). In nucleotides, the CDR3 is TGTGCCTGGAGTAATTCTCGGAACTATGGCTACACCTTC. Its translation is CAWSNSRNYGYTF. The full variable domain, in which reference TRBV30 and TRBJ1-2 provide the parts outside the CDR3, is SQTIHQWPATLVQPVGSPLSLECTVEGTSNPNLYWYRQAAGRGLQLLFYSVGIGQISSEVPQNLSASRPQDRQFILSSKKLLLSDSGFYLCAWSNSRNYGYTFGSGTRLTVV.

The chain combines TRBV25-1 with TRBJ1-1; 7 nucleotides match TRBD1. Germline V lookup: CDR1 MGHDK, CDR2 SYGVNS. The CDR3 is made up of 17 amino acids. The trim removed 4 bases at V and 5 bases at J, leaving 16 bases unmatched. The CDR3 loop reads CASSALQGRSGGTEAFF. The CDR3 DNA is TGTGCCAGCAGTGCCCTACAGGGGAGGTCAGGTGGGACTGAAGCTTTCTTT.

This chain connects TRBV5-1 to TRBJ2-5; D not certain. In germline, CDR1 is SGHRS, CDR2 YFSETQ. CDR3 length equals 14 residues. Trimming removed 5 bases from V and 2 bases from J, with 13 bases in between. CDR3 coding DNA: TGCGCCAGCAGTCCCGGCCGGCGGCAAGAGACCCAGTACTTC. Its translation is CASSPGRRQETQYF.

The chain employs TRBV6-6 and TRBJ1-1; a weak D match, TRBD1 (6 bases). This CDR3 has 12 residues. V was pared by 6 bases and J by 8 bases, with 13 bases between. Per germline, CDR1 MNHNY and CDR2 SVGAGI (reference sequence). The CDR3 spells CASSPMGAEAFF. CDR3 coding DNA: TGTGCCAGCAGCCCTATGGGGGCAGAAGCTTTCTTT.

The genes are TRBV30 and TRBJ1-2; possible D gene TRBD1, 5 bases. The V end was cut by 5 bases, the J end by 8 bases, with 18 bases between. The CDR3 is 13 amino acids. CDR1 and CDR2 (germline): GTSNPN, SVGIG (reference sequence). The CDR3 region has the DNA TGTGCCTGGCTCCGAGGGGAGATCGGGGGCTACACCTTC. Its translation: CAWLRGEIGGYTF.

The rearrangement uses TRBV2 and TRBJ1-4; no firm D call. The V gene lost 4 bases and the J gene lost 8 bases, with 11 bases spanning the gap. This CDR3 region has 13 residues. Germline assignment: CDR1 SNHLY and CDR2 FYNNEI. CDR3 nucleotide sequence: TGTGCCAGCAGTGGGAGGACCAAAGAAAAACTGTTTTTT. The encoded protein is CASSGRTKEKLFF.

V usage is TRBV11-2 and J usage is TRBJ1-3, with 7 bases fitting TRBD1. Per germline, CDR1 SGHAT and CDR2 FQNNGV. This CDR3 is 14 amino acids long. Trimming cost V 3 bases and J 4 bases; bases outside gene matches: 3. Here the CDR3 reads CASSFTGDGNTIYF. CDR3 coding DNA: TGTGCCAGCAGCTTTACAGGGGACGGAAACACCATATATTTT. Full variable domain (outside the CDR3, taken from reference TRBV11-2 and TRBJ1-3): EAGVAQSPRYKIIEKRQSVAFWCNPISGHATLYWYQQILGQGPKLLIQFQNNGVVDDSQLPKDRFSAERLKGVDSTLKIQPAKLEDSAVYLCASSFTGDGNTIYFGEGSWLTVV.

The chain employs TRBV7-8 and TRBJ2-3; TRBD2 matches 9 bases. There are 14 residues in the CDR3. Germline CDR1 reads SGHVS; CDR2 reads FQNEAQ. V shed 6 bases, J shed 6 bases, and the junction held 7 bases outside the gene matches. The CDR3 spells CASRGGGARDTQYF. CDR3 bases: TGTGCCAGCAGGGGCGGGGGGGCACGGGATACGCAGTATTTT.

The CDR3 region has the DNA TGTGCCAGCTCACCTCCACAGGGGGCGGGAGGGACTGAAGCTTTCTTT. This gives the protein CASSPPQGAGGTEAFF. J is TRBJ1-1 and V is TRBV18; 9 nucleotides align to TRBD1. The CDR3 covers 16 residues. Germline CDR1 reads KGHSH; CDR2 reads LQKENI. With 3 bases clipped from V and 5 bases from J, the junction kept 10 bases outside the gene matches.